This TCR beta chain came from a study of identical twins. TCRdb re-analysed the 5' RACE reads in MiXCR, keeping a single row per CDR3 protein. The sample has hundreds of thousands of distinct CDR3 sequences, roughly 12% seen once. Trimming shortened V by 3 bases and J by 4 bases, and 9 bases separated the two germline ends. Germline CDR1 and CDR2: MDHEN and SYDVKM. The CDR3 sequence is 14 residues long. This sample also belongs to another study, concerning yellow fever vaccine responses in identical twins.

The chain has TRBV28 and TRBJ2-2; D gene ambiguous. Sequenced material: CD8+ T cells sorted from blood. The TCR sequence derives from a woman between 18 and 29 years old in good health. In nucleotides, the CDR3 is TGTGCCAGCAGTTTTGCTGGGTTCACCGGGGAGCTGTTTTTT. Its protein product is CASSFAGFTGELFF.